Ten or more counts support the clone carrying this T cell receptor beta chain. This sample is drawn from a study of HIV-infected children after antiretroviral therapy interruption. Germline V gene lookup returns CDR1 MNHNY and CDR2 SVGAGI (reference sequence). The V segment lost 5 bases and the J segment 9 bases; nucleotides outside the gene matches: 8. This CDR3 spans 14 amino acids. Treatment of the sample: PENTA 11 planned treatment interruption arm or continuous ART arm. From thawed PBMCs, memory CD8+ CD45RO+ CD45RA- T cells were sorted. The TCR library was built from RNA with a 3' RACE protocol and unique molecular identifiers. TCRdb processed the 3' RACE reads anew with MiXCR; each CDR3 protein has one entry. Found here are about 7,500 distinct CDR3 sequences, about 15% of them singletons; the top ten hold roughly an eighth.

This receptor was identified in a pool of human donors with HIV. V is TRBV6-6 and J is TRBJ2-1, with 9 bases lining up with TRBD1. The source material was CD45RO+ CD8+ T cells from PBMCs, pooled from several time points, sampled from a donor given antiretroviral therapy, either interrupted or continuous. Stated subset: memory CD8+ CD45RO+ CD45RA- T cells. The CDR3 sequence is CASSPTGQGGEQFF. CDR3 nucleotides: TGTGCCAGCAGTCCGACGGGACAGGGCGGTGAGCAGTTCTTC.